The present entry profiles one T cell receptor (beta chain) with its context. The antigen remains unidentified. The sample is drawn from a study of cytomegalovirus exposure and HLA in healthy donors. The wider study: HLA-typed donors contributed some 87 million unique TCRs, which were held in an early data release.

The PCR used 60 Vbeta and 13 Jbeta primers. The assay was immunoSEQ multiplex PCR, and TCRdb's table has in-frame clones only and misses some. The table has 250,000 to 350,000 clones, 85% to 90% seen once. General study results and limits: While the bulk of TCR sequences proved rare, some public TCRs turned up in many donors.

The CDR3 covers 14 residues. V was cut by 3 bases and J by 3 bases, with 8 bases left in between. CDR1 WNHNN and CDR2 SYGVQD come from the germline V gene (reference sequence). The chain employs TRBV10-1 and TRBJ2-2; D is possibly TRBD2 (5 bases). Specimen: PBMCs. This sequence was found in a woman aged 18-29 years in good health and CMV-seronegative. CDR3 protein: CASSDRRYTGELFF. CDR3 DNA: TGCGCCAGCAGTGACAGGAGGTACACCGGGGAGCTGTTTTTT.